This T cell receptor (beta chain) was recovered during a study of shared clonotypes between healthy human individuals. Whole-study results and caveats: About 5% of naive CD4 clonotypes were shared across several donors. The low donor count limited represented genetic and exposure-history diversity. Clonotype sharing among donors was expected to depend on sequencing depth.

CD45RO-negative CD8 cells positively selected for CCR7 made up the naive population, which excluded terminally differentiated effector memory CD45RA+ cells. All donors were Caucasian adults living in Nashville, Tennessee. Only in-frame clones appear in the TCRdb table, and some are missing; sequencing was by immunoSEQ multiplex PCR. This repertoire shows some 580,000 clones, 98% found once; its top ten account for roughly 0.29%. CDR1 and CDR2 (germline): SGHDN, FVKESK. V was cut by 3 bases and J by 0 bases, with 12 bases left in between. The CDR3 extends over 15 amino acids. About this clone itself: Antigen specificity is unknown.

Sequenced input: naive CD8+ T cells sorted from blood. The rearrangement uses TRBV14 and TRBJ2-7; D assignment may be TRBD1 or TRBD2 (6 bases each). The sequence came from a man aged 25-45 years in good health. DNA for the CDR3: TGTGCCAGCAGCCAGATATCGGGGGCCTCCTACGAGCAGTACTTC. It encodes CASSQISGASYEQYF.